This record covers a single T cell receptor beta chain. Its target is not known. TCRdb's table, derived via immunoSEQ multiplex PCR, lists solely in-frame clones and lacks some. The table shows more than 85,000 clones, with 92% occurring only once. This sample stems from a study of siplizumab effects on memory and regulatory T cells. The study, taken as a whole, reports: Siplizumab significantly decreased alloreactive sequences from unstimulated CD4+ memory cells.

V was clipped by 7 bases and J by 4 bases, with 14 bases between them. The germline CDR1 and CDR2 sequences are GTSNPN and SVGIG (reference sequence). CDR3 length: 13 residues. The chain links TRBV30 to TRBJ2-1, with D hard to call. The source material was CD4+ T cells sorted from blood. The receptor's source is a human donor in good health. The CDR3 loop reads CASDAFVYNEQFF. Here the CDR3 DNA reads TGTGCCTCAGATGCCTTCGTATACAATGAGCAGTTCTTC.